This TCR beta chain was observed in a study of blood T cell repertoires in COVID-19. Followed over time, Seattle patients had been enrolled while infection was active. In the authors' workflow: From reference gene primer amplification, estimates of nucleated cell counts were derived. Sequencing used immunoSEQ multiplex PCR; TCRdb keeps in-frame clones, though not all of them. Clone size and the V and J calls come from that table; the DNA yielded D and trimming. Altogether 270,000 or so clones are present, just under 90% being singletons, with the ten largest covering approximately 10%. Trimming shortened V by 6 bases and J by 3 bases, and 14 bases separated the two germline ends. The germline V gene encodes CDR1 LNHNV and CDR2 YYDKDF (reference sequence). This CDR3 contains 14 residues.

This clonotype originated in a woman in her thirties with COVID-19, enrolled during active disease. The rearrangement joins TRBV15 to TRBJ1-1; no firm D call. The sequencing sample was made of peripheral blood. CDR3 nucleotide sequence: TGTGCCACCAGAGCTTACCCGAGGGACACTGAAGCTTTCTTT. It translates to CATRAYPRDTEAFF.